The subject of this entry is one T cell receptor (beta chain). These data are taken from a study of blood T cell repertoires in COVID-19. Study-level information: PBMCs, B-cell-depleted T cells, or T cells provided the cDNA or gDNA that made up the material.

Profiling relied on immunoSEQ multiplex PCR, and the TCRdb table lists in-frame clones only, not all of them. The repertoire holds some 76,000 clones, with 75% to 95% as singletons. Germline CDR1 reads SNHLY; CDR2 reads FYNNEI. There are 16 residues in the CDR3. V lost 0 bases, J lost 7 bases, and 15 bases lay in between. The sample taken for sequencing was peripheral blood. The chain joins TRBV2 to TRBJ2-2; D is perhaps TRBD2 (5 bases). This clonotype was obtained from a young woman with acute or convalescent COVID-19. CDR3 coding DNA: TGTGCCAGCAGTGAAGCGCGGGTGAGAGCCGGCGGGGAGCTGTTTTTT. Protein: CASSEARVRAGGELFF.